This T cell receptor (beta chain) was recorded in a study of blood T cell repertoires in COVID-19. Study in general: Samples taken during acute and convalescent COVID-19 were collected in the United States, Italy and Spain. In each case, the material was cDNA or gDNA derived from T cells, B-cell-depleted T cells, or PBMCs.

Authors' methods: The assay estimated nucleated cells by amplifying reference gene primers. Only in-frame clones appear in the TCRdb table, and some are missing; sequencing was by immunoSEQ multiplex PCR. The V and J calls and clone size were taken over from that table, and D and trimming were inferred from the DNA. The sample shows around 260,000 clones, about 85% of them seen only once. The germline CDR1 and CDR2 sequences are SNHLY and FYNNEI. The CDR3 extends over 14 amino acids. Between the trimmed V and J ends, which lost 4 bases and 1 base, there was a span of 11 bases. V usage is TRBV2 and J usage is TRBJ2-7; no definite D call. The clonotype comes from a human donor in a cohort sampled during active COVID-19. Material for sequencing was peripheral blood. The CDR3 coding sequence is TGTGCCAGCAGTGGACCTAGACCATCCTACGAGCAGTACTTC. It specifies CASSGPRPSYEQYF.